This T cell receptor beta chain was profiled in a study of blood T cell repertoires in COVID-19. Turning to the study itself: Acute and convalescent COVID-19 samples came from the United States, Italy and Spain.

In the case of this clone: At one end the junction does not follow the germline gene, possibly because of a read error.

Libraries were prepared by immunoSEQ multiplex PCR; TCRdb keeps only in-frame clonotypes and omits some of them. This sample carries under 200,000 clones, approximately 81% of them seen once, and the ten largest clones take less than 10%. Seattle researchers signed up patients amid active infection and tracked them longitudinally. Looked up from germline, CDR1 is LNHDA and CDR2 is SQIVND (reference sequence). The length of the CDR3 is 15 residues. The receptor was isolated from a woman aged 55 to 70 with COVID-19, enrolled during active disease. The source material was peripheral blood. The chain recombines TRBV19 with TRBJ2-7; 7 nucleotides match TRBD2. In DNA, the CDR3 is TGTGCCACTAGTCCAACGGCGGGAGTGGGTAACGAGCAGTACTTC. Translation gives CATSPTAGVGNEQYF.